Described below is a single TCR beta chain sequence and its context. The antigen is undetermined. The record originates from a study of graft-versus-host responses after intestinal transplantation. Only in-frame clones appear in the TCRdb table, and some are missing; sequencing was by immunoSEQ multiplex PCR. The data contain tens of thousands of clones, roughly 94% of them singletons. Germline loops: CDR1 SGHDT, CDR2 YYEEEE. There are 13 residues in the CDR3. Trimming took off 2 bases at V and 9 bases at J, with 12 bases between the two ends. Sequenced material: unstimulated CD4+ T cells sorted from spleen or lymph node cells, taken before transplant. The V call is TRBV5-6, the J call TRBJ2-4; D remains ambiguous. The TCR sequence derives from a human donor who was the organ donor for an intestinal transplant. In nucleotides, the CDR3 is TGTGCCAGCAGCTTCGGAGCTAAAGGCATTCAGTACTTC. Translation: CASSFGAKGIQYF.